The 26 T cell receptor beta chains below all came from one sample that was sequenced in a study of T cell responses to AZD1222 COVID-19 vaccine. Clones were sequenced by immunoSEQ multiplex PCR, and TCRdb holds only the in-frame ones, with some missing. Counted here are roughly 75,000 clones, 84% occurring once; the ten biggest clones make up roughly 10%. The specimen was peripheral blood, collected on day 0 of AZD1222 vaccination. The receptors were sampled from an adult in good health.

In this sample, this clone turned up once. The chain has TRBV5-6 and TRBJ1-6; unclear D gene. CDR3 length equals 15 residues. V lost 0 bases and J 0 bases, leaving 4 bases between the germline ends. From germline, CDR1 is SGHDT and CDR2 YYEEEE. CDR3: CASSLGPSYNSPLHF. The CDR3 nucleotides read TGTGCCAGCAGCTTGGGACCCTCCTATAATTCACCCCTCCACTTT.

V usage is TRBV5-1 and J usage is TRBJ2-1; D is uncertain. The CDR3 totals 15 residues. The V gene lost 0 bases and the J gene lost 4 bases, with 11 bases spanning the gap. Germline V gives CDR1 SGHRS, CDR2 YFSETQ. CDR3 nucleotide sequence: TGCGCCAGCAGCTTGGCCTTGTCCGATTACAATGAGCAGTTCTTC. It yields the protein CASSLALSDYNEQFF.

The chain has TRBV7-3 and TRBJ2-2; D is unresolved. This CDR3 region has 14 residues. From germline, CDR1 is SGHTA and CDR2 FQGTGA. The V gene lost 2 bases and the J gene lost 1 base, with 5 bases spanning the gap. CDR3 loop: CASSLDGNTGELFF. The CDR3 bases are TGTGCCAGCAGCTTAGACGGGAACACCGGGGAGCTGTTTTTT.

CDR3 DNA sequence: TGTGCCAGCACCCTTGACCGTGCTAGCGGGGAGCTGTTTTTT. Translation: CASTLDRASGELFF. The chain recombines TRBV9 with TRBJ2-2; D gene unclear. The CDR3 is 14 residues long. Per the germline V gene, CDR1 is SGDLS and CDR2 is YYNGEE. The germline V and J ends were trimmed by 6 bases and 7 bases, with 16 bases remaining between them.

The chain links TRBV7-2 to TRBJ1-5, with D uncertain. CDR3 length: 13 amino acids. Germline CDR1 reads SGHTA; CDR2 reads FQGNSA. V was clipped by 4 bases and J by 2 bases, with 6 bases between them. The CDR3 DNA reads TGTGCCAGCAGCTCCCAGGGCAATCAGCCCCAGCATTTT. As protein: CASSSQGNQPQHF.

This chain's CDR3 is CASSFIPSGGETQYF. The CDR3 region has the DNA TGCGCCAGCAGCTTTATCCCTAGCGGGGGGGAGACCCAGTACTTC. The chain combines TRBV5-1 with TRBJ2-5; 11 bases match TRBD2. The CDR3 spans 15 residues. V lost 2 bases and J lost 5; bases outside the gene matches: 5. CDR1 and CDR2 from the germline V gene are SGHRS and YFSETQ. Based on the CDR3 plus reference TRBV5-1 and TRBJ2-5, the full variable domain is KAGVTQTPRYLIKTRGQQVTLSCSPISGHRSVSWYQQTPGQGLQFLFEYFSETQRNKGNFPGRFSGRQFSNSRSEMNVSTLELGDSALYLCASSFIPSGGETQYFGPGTRLLVL.

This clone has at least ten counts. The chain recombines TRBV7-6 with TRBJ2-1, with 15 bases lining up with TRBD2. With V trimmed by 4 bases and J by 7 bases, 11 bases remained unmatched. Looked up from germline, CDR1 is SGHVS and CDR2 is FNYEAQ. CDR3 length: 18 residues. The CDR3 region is CASSSLAWTSGGGNEQFF. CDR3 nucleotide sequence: TGTGCCAGCAGCTCTCTAGCCTGGACTAGCGGGGGGGGTAATGAGCAGTTCTTC. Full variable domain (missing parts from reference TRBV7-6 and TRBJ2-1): GAGVSQSPRYKVTKRGQDVALRCDPISGHVSLYWYRQALGQGPEFLTYFNYEAQQDKSGLPNDRFSAERPEGSISTLTIQRTEQRDSAMYRCASSSLAWTSGGGNEQFFGPGTRLTVL.

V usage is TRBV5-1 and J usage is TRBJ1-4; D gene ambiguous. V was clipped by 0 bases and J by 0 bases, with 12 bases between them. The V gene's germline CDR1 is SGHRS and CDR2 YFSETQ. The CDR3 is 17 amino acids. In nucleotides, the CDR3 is TGCGCCAGCAGCTTGGTGGGAACGTCTGCAACTAATGAAAAACTGTTTTTT. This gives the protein CASSLVGTSATNEKLFF.

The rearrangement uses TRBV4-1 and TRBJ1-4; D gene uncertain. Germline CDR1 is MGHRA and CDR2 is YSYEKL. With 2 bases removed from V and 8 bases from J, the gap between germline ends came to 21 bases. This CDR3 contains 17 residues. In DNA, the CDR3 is TGCGCCAGCAGCCAAAGGTCTAAGTCGGGAGGGTGGGAAAAACTGTTTTTT. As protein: CASSQRSKSGGWEKLFF.

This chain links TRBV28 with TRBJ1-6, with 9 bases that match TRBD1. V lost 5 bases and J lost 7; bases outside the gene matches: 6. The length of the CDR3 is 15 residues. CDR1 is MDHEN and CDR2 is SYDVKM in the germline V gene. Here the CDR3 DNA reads TGTGCCAGCAGTACAGGGGGCGTACGGAATTCACCCCTCCACTTT. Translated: CASSTGGVRNSPLHF.

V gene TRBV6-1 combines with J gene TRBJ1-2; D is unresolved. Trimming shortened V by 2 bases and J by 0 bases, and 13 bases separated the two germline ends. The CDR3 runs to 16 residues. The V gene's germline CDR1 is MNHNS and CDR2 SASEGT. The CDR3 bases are TGTGCCAGCAGTGAAATAGACTCCACGGCTAACTATGGCTACACCTTC. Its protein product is CASSEIDSTANYGYTF.

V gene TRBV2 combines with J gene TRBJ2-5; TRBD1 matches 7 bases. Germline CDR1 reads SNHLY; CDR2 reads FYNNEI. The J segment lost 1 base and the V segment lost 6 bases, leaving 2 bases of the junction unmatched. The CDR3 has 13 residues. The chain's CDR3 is CASRWDSQETQYF. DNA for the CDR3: TGTGCCAGCAGGTGGGACAGCCAAGAGACCCAGTACTTC.

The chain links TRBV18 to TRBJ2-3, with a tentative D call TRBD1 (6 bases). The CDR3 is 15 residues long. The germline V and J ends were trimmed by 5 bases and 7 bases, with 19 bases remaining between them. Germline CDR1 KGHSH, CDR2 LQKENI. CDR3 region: CASSSWDTSFNTQYF. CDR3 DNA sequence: TGTGCCAGCTCATCCTGGGACACCAGCTTTAATACGCAGTATTTT.

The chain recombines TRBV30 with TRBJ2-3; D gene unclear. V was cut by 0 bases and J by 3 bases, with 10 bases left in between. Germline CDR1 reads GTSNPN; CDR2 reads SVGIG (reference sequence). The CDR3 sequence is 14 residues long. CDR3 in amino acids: CAWSVRLGTDTQYF. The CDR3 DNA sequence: TGTGCCTGGAGTGTAAGGTTAGGGACAGATACGCAGTATTTT.

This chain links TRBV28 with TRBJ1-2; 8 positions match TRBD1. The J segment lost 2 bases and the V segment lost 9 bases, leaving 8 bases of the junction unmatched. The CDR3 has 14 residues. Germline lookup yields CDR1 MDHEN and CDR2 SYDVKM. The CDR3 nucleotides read TGTGCCAGTGTTTCCGGGACAGGAAACTATGGCTACACCTTC. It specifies CASVSGTGNYGYTF.

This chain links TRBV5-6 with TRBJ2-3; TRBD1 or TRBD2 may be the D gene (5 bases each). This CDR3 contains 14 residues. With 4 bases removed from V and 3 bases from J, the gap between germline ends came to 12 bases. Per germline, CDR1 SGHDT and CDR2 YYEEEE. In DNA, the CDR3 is TGTGCCAGCAGCCAGGGAGAGACGACAGATACGCAGTATTTT. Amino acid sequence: CASSQGETTDTQYF. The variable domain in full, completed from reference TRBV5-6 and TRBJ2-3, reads DAGVTQSPTHLIKTRGQQVTLRCSPKSGHDTVSWYQQALGQGPQFIFQYYEEEERQRGNFPDRFSGHQFPNYSSELNVNALLLGDSALYLCASSQGETTDTQYFGPGTRLTVL.

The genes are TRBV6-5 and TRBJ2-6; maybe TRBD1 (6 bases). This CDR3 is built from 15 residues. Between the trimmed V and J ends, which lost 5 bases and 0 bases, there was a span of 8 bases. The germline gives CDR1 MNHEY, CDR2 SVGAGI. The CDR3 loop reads CASSRQVSGANVLTF. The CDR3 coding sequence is TGTGCCAGCAGTAGACAGGTCTCTGGGGCCAACGTCCTGACTTTC.

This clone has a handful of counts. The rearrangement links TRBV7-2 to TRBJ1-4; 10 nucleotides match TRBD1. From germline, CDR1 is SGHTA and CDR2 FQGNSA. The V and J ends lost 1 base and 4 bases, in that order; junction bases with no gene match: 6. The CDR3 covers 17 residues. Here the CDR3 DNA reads TGTGCCAGCAGCTTAGGGGTCCGGACAGGGGGTAATGAAAAACTGTTTTTT. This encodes CASSLGVRTGGNEKLFF.

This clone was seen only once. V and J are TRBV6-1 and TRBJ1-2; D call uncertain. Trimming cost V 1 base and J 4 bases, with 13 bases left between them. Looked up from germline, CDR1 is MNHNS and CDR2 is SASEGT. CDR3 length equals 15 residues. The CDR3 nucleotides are TGTGCCAGCAGTGAAGGACCGGGTTCGGGCTATGGCTACACCTTC. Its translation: CASSEGPGSGYGYTF.

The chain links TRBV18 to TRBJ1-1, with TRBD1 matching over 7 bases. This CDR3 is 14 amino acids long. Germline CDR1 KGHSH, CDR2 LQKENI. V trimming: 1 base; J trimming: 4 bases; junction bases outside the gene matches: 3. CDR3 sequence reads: CASSPQTGFTEAFF. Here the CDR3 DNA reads TGTGCCAGCTCACCACAGACAGGGTTCACTGAAGCTTTCTTT.

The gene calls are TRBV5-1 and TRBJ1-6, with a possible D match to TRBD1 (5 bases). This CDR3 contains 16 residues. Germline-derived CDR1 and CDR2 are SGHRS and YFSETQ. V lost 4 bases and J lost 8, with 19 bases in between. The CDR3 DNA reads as TGCGCCAGCAGCCAGGGACCATTGGGTGCGGATTCACCCCTCCACTTT. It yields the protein CASSQGPLGADSPLHF.

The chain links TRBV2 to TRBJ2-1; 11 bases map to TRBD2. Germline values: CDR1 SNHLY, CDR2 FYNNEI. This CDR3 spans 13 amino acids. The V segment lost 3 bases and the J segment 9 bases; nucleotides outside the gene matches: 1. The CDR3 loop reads CASSEGLAVEQFF. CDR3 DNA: TGTGCCAGCAGTGAGGGACTAGCGGTTGAGCAGTTCTTC.

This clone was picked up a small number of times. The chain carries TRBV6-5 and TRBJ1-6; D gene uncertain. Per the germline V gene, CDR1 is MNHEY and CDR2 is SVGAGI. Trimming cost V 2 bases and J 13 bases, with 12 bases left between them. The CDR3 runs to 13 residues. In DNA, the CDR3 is TGTGCCAGCAGTTACGGGCCGGGAGTGCCCCTCCACTTT. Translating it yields CASSYGPGVPLHF.

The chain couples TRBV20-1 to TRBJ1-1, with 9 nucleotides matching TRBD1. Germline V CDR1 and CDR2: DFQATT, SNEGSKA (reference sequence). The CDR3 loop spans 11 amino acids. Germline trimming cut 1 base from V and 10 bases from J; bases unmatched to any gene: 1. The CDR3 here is CSARGGQGAFF. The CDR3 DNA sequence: TGCAGTGCTAGAGGGGGACAGGGAGCTTTCTTT.

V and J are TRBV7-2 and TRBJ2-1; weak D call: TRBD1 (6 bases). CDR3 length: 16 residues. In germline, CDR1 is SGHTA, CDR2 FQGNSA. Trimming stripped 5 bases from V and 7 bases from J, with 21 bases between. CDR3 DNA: TGTGCCAGCAGCCCCCAGCAGGGGCACGGGTGGAATGAGCAGTTCTTC. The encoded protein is CASSPQQGHGWNEQFF.

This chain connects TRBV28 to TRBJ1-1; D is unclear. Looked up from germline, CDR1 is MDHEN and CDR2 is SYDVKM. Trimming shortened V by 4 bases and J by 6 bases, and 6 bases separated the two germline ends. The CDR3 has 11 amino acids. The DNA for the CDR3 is TGTGCCAGCAGTTATTACGCTGAAGCTTTCTTT. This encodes CASSYYAEAFF.